Sequencing of this T cell receptor (beta chain) was carried out in a study of T cells in women clearing cervical HPV infection. In the study overall: Controls' single incident HPV16 infection cleared within 12 months without precancer. Blood came at first lesion visit for cases, post-clearance for controls. Notes on the study in general: TRBV6-7 relative abundance averaged roughly 0.1% in cases and about 0.17% in controls.

The germline gives CDR1 KGHSH, CDR2 LQKENI. This CDR3 spans 15 amino acids. All participants had a single incident cervical HPV16 infection, and prevalent HPV16 infections were excluded. Comments on this clone: Its antigen is not identified. The missing CDR3 end, 3 residues past where the read stops, is filled in from the germline J gene.

The repertoire was sequenced with immunoSEQ multiplex PCR; TCRdb's copy has only in-frame clones and lacks some. The sample has 40,000 to 55,000 clones. The specimen was blood buffy coat. The TCR sequence derives from a woman aged 18-69 years with a cervical HPV16 infection that either progressed to CIN3+ or cleared (not recorded which). The rearrangement links TRBV18 to TRBJ1-2; D call uncertain. The CDR3 loop is CASSPLGPSSYGYTF. The sequenced part of the CDR3 DNA is TGTGCCAGCTCACCCTTAGGCCCTTCATCCTACGGG. Filled out from reference TRBV18 and TRBJ1-2, the complete variable domain reads NAGVMQNPRHLVRRRGQEARLRCSPMKGHSHVYWYRQLPEEGLKFMVYLQKENIIDESGMPKERFSAEFPKEGPSILRIQQVVRGDSAAYFCASSPLGPSSYGYTFGSGTRLTVV.